This T cell receptor beta chain was profiled in a study of blood T cells in healthy people across ages. Germline loops: CDR1 DFQATT, CDR2 SNEGSKA (reference sequence). Trimming at V came to 0 bases and at J to 0 bases, leaving 1 base not matched to a gene. The CDR3 has 14 amino acids. For the second PCR, which ran for 7 to 11 cycles, a sample-barcoded 5' primer and a J-beta primer mix were used. Using its own MiXCR run on the 5' RACE reads, TCRdb lists one record per CDR3 protein. Of roughly 1,800,000 distinct CDR3 sequences in the sample, around half were seen once. Sequencing input: blood. The TCR originated in a woman aged 40 to 50 in good health. The J gene is TRBJ1-2, the V gene TRBV20-1; 7 nucleotides line up with TRBD1. In DNA, the CDR3 is TGCAGTGCTAGAGACGGACAGGCTAACTATGGCTACACCTTC. Its protein product is CSARDGQANYGYTF.